This TCR beta chain appears in the sequencing data of a study of regulatory T cells in long-lasting Graves disease. Findings of the study overall: TRBV28, TRBJ1-2 and TRBJ2-5 emerged as the favored segments in persistent disease. Accuracy was perhaps lowered by the small sample size.

As for time point: newly diagnosed GD, antithyroid drugs for less than 3 months. Researchers made the TCR library from RNA that was extracted from PBMCs. CDR1 is MGHRA, CDR2 YSYEKL, per germline. V was pared by 3 bases and J by 4 bases, with 6 bases of the junction left unmatched. The CDR3 has 16 amino acids. In its sample, this clonotype was seen a few times. The antigen is not known. TCR beta libraries were built with iRepertoire HTBI primers and Arm-PCR of CDR3 regions. MiXCR, run by TCRdb on the multiplex PCR reads, gives a single entry per CDR3 protein. This table has under 450,000 distinct CDR3 sequences, 12% appearing once. The data also belong to a second study, concerning T cells in Graves' hyperthyroidism and ophthalmopathy.

The V call is TRBV4-1, the J call TRBJ2-1, with 10 bases lining up with TRBD2. The sample in question was peripheral blood mononuclear cells (PBMCs), obtained at new diagnosis, from a patient treated with antithyroid drugs. The clonotype comes from a woman younger than 35 with Graves disease. The CDR3: CASSHRPSGGYNEQFF. The CDR3 DNA reads as TGCGCCAGCAGCCACCGACCTAGCGGGGGTTACAATGAGCAGTTCTTC.